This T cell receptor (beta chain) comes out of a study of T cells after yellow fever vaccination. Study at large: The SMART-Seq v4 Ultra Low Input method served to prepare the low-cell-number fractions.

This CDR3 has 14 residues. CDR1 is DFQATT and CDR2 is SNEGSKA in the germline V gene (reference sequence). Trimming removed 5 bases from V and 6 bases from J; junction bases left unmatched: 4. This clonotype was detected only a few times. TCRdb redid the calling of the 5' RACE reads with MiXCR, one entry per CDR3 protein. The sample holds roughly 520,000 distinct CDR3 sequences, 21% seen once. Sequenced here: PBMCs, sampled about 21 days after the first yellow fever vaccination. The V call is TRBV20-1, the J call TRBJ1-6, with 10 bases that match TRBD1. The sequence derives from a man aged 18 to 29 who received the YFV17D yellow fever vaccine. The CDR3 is CSAARDRGNSPLHF. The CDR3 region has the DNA TGCAGTGCTGCCCGGGACAGGGGTAATTCACCCCTCCACTTT.